Described below is a single TCR beta chain sequence and its context. Its antigen remains unknown. Germline and junction disagree at one end, which may indicate a read error. The data derive from a study of tumor-infiltrating lymphocytes in primary liver carcinoma. Across the whole study: Staging of the tumors gave T1-T3 N0M0, with widths of roughly 4.2 to 11 cm. There were roughly 3.5 to 8 million productive TCRbeta reads per sample, a yield similar across tissue types. Study-wide results and caveats: Lesser overlap characterized tumor-adjacent and tumor-blood pairs relative to tumor region pairs.

This CDR3 has 15 residues. Germline V gives CDR1 SEHNR, CDR2 FQNEAQ (reference sequence). TCR beta cDNA was prepared out of roughly 520 ng total RNA by means of a constant-region primer. TCR beta libraries came from three nested multiplex PCR rounds using slightly modified ARM-PCR. Both of the initial two PCR rounds ran for approximately 11 cycles and employed TRBV1-TRBV30 forward primers alongside a C-beta reverse primer. From the multiplex PCR reads, TCRdb called clonotypes with MiXCR, one entry per CDR3 protein. Of tens of thousands of distinct CDR3 sequences listed, approximately 71% are singletons. Unsorted bulk tissue of roughly 20-34 mg yielded co-extracted RNA and DNA. Every patient in the cohort had a primary liver carcinoma. That carcinoma was treated by surgical resection.

The chain combines TRBV7-9 with TRBJ1-1; a weak D match, TRBD1 (6 bases). The sample taken for sequencing was tumor-adjacent normal liver tissue. This receptor was obtained from a man between 35 and 55 years old with primary liver carcinoma and hepatitis B virus infection. The CDR3 nucleotides are TGTGCCAGCAGCTTAGAAAGGGGGGTGAACCCTGAAGCCTTCTTT. Translation: CASSLERGVNPEAFF.